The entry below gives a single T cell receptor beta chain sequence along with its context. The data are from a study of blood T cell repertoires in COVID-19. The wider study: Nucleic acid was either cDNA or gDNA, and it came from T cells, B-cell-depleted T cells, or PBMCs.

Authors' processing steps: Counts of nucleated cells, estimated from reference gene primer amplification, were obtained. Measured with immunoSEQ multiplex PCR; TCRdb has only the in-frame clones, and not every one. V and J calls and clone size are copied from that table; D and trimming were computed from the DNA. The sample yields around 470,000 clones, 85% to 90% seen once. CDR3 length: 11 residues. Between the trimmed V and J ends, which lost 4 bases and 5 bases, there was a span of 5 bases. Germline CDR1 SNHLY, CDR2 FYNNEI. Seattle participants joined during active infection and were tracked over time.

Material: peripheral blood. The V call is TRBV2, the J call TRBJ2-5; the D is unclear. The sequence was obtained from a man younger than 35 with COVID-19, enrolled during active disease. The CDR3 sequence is CASSAVETQYF. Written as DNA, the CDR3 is TGTGCCAGCAGTGCGGTGGAGACCCAGTACTTC.